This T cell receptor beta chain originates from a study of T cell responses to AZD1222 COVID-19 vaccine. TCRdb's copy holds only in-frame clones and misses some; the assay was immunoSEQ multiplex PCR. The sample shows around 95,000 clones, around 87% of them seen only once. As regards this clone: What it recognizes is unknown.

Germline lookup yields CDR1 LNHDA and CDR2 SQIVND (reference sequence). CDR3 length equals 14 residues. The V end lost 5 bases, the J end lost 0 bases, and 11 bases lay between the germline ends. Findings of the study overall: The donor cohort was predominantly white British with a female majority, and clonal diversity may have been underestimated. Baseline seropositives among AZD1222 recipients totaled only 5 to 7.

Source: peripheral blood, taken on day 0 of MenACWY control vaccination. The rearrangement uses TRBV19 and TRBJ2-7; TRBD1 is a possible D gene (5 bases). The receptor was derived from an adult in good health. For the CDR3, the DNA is TGTGCCAGTAGTGCCTGGACATTCTCCTACGAGCAGTACTTC. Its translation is CASSAWTFSYEQYF. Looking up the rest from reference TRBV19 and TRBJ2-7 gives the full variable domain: DGGITQSPKYLFRKEGQNVTLSCEQNLNHDAMYWYRQDPGQGLRLIYYSQIVNDFQKGDIAEGYSVSREKKESFPLTVTSAQKNPTAFYLCASSAWTFSYEQYFGPGTRLTVT.